Included here is one T cell receptor (beta chain) sequence, with context. Antigen: not known. The data originate from a study of monozygotic twins with inflammatory bowel disease. Study observations and caveats: TCRbeta diversity (inverse Simpson) was lower in IBD patients than in healthy co-twins. Backing was not found for a single strong signal or clonotype associated with IBD.

The CDR3 is 16 amino acids. In germline, CDR1 is MDHEN, CDR2 SYDVKM. Eight separate reactions for every sample produced the cDNA. With around 16 and 10 cycles respectively, two nested PCRs were carried out on TCRalpha and TCRbeta cDNA. TCRdb re-called the 5' RACE reads and catalogs CDR3 proteins one per entry, DNA excluded. The ten most abundant clones cover roughly 2% of a sample with 330,000 or so distinct CDR3 sequences. This chain connects TRBV28 to TRBJ2-3; without DNA, the TCRdb call of TRBD1 cannot be checked. Sequencing was done on a sample of blood. The origin of this receptor is a human donor with ulcerative colitis or Crohn's disease, or a healthy co-twin of an affected twin (not recorded which). The CDR3 loop reads CASSSPGQGDTDTQYF.